This T cell receptor (beta chain) was found in a study of T cell responses to AZD1222 COVID-19 vaccine. Generated by immunoSEQ multiplex PCR, the TCRdb table keeps only in-frame clones and is missing some. The data hold some 130,000 clones, with roughly 82% observed a single time. Findings of the study overall: Researchers took repertoire samples only after the peak T cell response had come. Just five to seven people given AZD1222 tested seropositive at baseline.

Details on this clone: Its antigen is as yet unknown.

Sequenced material: peripheral blood, taken on day 0 of AZD1222 vaccination. This receptor was obtained from an adult in good health.

The CDR3 region is CASSIPRDRSGANVLTF. The CDR3 DNA follows: TGTGCCAGTAGTATACCCCGGGACCGTTCTGGGGCCAACGTCCTGACTTTC. The chain joins TRBV19 to TRBJ2-6; D is possibly TRBD1 or TRBD2 (5 bases each). The CDR3 has 17 amino acids. V dropped 2 bases and J dropped 1 base, with 12 bases sitting between them. Germline V lookup: CDR1 LNHDA, CDR2 SQIVND (reference sequence). The full variable domain, rest sourced from reference TRBV19 and TRBJ2-6, is DGGITQSPKYLFRKEGQNVTLSCEQNLNHDAMYWYRQDPGQGLRLIYYSQIVNDFQKGDIAEGYSVSREKKESFPLTVTSAQKNPTAFYLCASSIPRDRSGANVLTFGAGSRLTVL.